A single sample is the source of the 10 T cell receptor beta chains below, sequenced in a study of T cells in Graves' hyperthyroidism and ophthalmopathy. TCR beta CDR3 regions were amplified from RNA transcripts. Initially, a first-round RT-PCR of the TCR CDR3 employed the HTBI primer set. MiXCR, run by TCRdb on the multiplex PCR reads, gives a single entry per CDR3 protein. The sample yields some 690,000 distinct CDR3 sequences, 15% to 20% seen once. Sequenced sample: blood. The origin of the receptors is a man aged 50 to 59 with Graves' hyperthyroidism.

This clonotype was counted many times. This chain connects TRBV7-2 to TRBJ2-1; weak D call: TRBD2 (6 bases). The ends were cut back, 5 bases at V and 5 bases at J, with 10 bases in the middle. The CDR3 extends over 13 amino acids. CDR1 and CDR2 from the germline V gene are SGHTA and FQGNSA. CDR3 residues: CASSGGLHNEQFF. CDR3 sequence (DNA): TGTGCCAGCAGCGGCGGACTACACAATGAGCAGTTCTTC.

This clonotype was seen many times. The chain joins TRBV28 to TRBJ2-7; D perhaps matches TRBD2 (5 bases). V was pared by 3 bases and J by 2 bases, with 14 bases between. Looked up from germline, CDR1 is MDHEN and CDR2 is SYDVKM. The CDR3 spans 15 residues. This CDR3 is CASSFILALAYEQYF. The CDR3 nucleotides are TGTGCCAGCAGTTTCATCCTAGCCCTGGCCTACGAGCAGTACTTC. Full variable domain (remainder filled in from reference TRBV28 and TRBJ2-7): DVKVTQSSRYLVKRTGEKVFLECVQDMDHENMFWYRQDPGLGLRLIYFSYDVKMKEKGDIPEGYSVSREKKERFSLILESASTNQTSMYLCASSFILALAYEQYFGPGTRLTVT.

This clonotype was counted ten times or more. This chain uses TRBV11-3 with TRBJ1-3; no definite D call. Trimming cost V 0 bases and J 0 bases, with 9 bases left between them. This CDR3 has 16 amino acids. CDR1 SGHNT and CDR2 YENEEA come from the germline V gene. CDR3 DNA sequence: TGTGCCAGCAGCTTAGATCCCTGGAGCTCTGGAAACACCATATATTTT. Protein: CASSLDPWSSGNTIYF.

This clonotype was observed at least ten times. J is TRBJ2-5 and V is TRBV3-1; 7 bases are a match to TRBD2. The CDR3 length is 16 residues. Germline V gene lookup returns CDR1 LGHDT and CDR2 YNNKEL (reference sequence). V lost 0 bases to trimming and J lost 2 bases; unmatched junction nucleotides: 6. This CDR3 reads CASSQDRASGQETQYF. The CDR3, as DNA: TGTGCCAGCAGCCAAGATAGGGCTAGCGGTCAAGAGACCCAGTACTTC.

The chain has TRBV18 and TRBJ2-5; D is uncertain. This CDR3 is 13 amino acids long. CDR1 is KGHSH and CDR2 is LQKENI in the germline V gene. With 3 bases removed from V and 4 bases from J, the gap between germline ends came to 9 bases. The CDR3 protein is CASSPLLGETQYF. Written as DNA, the CDR3 is TGTGCCAGCTCACCCTTGTTGGGAGAGACCCAGTACTTC.

The genes are TRBV7-6 and TRBJ1-3; D is ambiguous. This CDR3 is built from 14 residues. CDR1 SGHVS and CDR2 FNYEAQ come from the germline V gene. V lost 3 bases to trimming and J lost 2 bases, with 8 bases between them. The CDR3 bases are TGTGCCAGCAGCTTTTCGACCCCTGGAAACACCATATATTTT. Translated, it gives CASSFSTPGNTIYF. Combining the CDR3 with reference TRBV7-6 and TRBJ1-3 gives the whole variable domain GAGVSQSPRYKVTKRGQDVALRCDPISGHVSLYWYRQALGQGPEFLTYFNYEAQQDKSGLPNDRFSAERPEGSISTLTIQRTEQRDSAMYRCASSFSTPGNTIYFGEGSWLTVV.

The chain combines TRBV25-1 with TRBJ1-3; D not resolved. V lost 6 bases, J lost 0 bases, and 9 bases lay in between. This CDR3 is built from 14 residues. Per germline, CDR1 MGHDK and CDR2 SYGVNS. CDR3 amino acids: CASRLAGSGNTIYF. CDR3 sequence (DNA): TGTGCCAGCAGGCTCGCCGGCTCTGGAAACACCATATATTTT.

Details on this clonotype: One end of the junction varies from germline; a read error may be responsible. V and J are TRBV5-5 and TRBJ2-6; 12 bases map to TRBD2. This CDR3 contains 15 residues. The V gene's germline CDR1 is SGHKS and CDR2 YYEKEE (reference sequence). The CDR3 DNA reads TGTGCCAGCAGCTTGGTAGGGGATCGTACTAGCGGGAGGTCTTTC. It encodes CASSLVGDRTSGRSF.

The chain couples TRBV27 to TRBJ1-2; tentative D call: TRBD1 (5 bases). Germline lookup yields CDR1 MNHEY and CDR2 SMNVEV (reference sequence). V was clipped by 6 bases and J by 6 bases, with 14 bases between them. The CDR3 spans 13 residues. The CDR3 sequence: CASRLGGSHGYTF. CDR3 coding DNA: TGTGCCAGCAGACTGGGGGGGTCTCATGGCTACACCTTC.

This chain connects TRBV5-6 to TRBJ1-4, with no clear D. V was pared by 3 bases and J by 8 bases, with 14 bases between. CDR1 is SGHDT, CDR2 YYEEEE, per germline. The CDR3 is 14 residues long. CDR3 amino acids: CASSWGDQPEKLFF. The CDR3 coding sequence is TGTGCCAGCAGCTGGGGAGATCAGCCCGAAAAACTGTTTTTT.